These 11 T cell receptor beta chains came from one sample sequenced in a study of cytomegalovirus exposure and HLA in healthy donors. Libraries were prepared by immunoSEQ multiplex PCR; TCRdb keeps only in-frame clonotypes and omits some of them. The sample records under 200,000 clones, roughly nine tenths being singletons. Material: PBMCs. These receptors originate from a woman aged 30 to 39 in good health and CMV-seronegative.

Concerning this clone: Other nucleotide sequences from this sample produce the same CDR3. The chain recombines TRBV27 with TRBJ1-1; D may be TRBD1 (5 bases). V lost 6 bases and J lost 0, with 8 bases in between. The CDR3 extends over 13 amino acids. Germline loops: CDR1 MNHEY, CDR2 SMNVEV (reference sequence). This CDR3 is CASSLQVNTEAFF. DNA for the CDR3: TGTGCCAGCAGCTTACAGGTGAACACTGAAGCTTTCTTT.

The chain uses TRBV7-6 and TRBJ2-2; 15 bases agree with TRBD2. The CDR3 totals 19 residues. V shed 7 bases, J shed 2 bases, and the junction held 11 bases outside the gene matches. CDR1 SGHVS and CDR2 FNYEAQ come from the germline V gene. The CDR3 coding sequence is TGTGCCAGCACCCTGGGGACTAGCGGGAGGACCATTAACACCGGGGAGCTGTTTTTT. It is translated as CASTLGTSGRTINTGELFF. The full variable domain, its missing parts supplied by reference TRBV7-6 and TRBJ2-2, is GAGVSQSPRYKVTKRGQDVALRCDPISGHVSLYWYRQALGQGPEFLTYFNYEAQQDKSGLPNDRFSAERPEGSISTLTIQRTEQRDSAMYRCASTLGTSGRTINTGELFFGEGSRLTVL.

Concerning this clone itself: At the DNA level, this CDR3 is encoded by other sequences in the same sample as well. The chain links TRBV5-1 to TRBJ1-1; D is ambiguous. CDR1 is SGHRS and CDR2 is YFSETQ in the germline V gene. Trimming removed 0 bases at V and 1 base at J, with 4 bases between. The CDR3 spans 13 residues. CDR3 DNA: TGCGCCAGCAGCTTGGCTGGGAACACTGAAGCTTTCTTT. It specifies CASSLAGNTEAFF.

The rearrangement uses TRBV27 and TRBJ2-1; D uncertain. CDR1 MNHEY and CDR2 SMNVEV come from the germline V gene (reference sequence). V was clipped by 5 bases and J by 4 bases, with 9 bases between them. This CDR3 contains 13 residues. CDR3 sequence reads: CASSTGPYNEQFF. The CDR3, as DNA: TGTGCCAGCAGTACCGGACCGTACAATGAGCAGTTCTTC.

The chain is built from TRBV6-5 and TRBJ1-4; D is unclear. V dropped 5 bases and J dropped 11 bases, with 15 bases sitting between them. CDR1 and CDR2 from the germline V gene are MNHEY and SVGAGI. The CDR3 length is 13 residues. This CDR3 is CASSGRAQDKLFF. The CDR3 nucleotides read TGTGCCAGCAGTGGGAGAGCCCAAGATAAACTGTTTTTT.

J is TRBJ2-7 and V is TRBV4-2, with 11 bases aligning to TRBD2. V lost 4 bases, J lost 2 bases, and 16 bases stayed unmatched. Germline V gene sequence: CDR1 LGHNA, CDR2 YNFKEQ. The CDR3 length is 19 residues. The CDR3, as DNA: TGTGCCAGCAGCCGGGGCCTTATTACTAGCGGGGGTGATACCTACGAGCAGTACTTC. Translated: CASSRGLITSGGDTYEQYF.

V and J are TRBV6-5 and TRBJ2-5; perhaps TRBD1 as D (6 bases). The V gene lost 9 bases and the J gene lost 5 bases, with 16 bases spanning the gap. The CDR3 consists of 13 residues. Per the germline V gene, CDR1 is MNHEY and CDR2 is SVGAGI. CDR3 coding DNA: TGTGCCAGTAAAACTTTAACAGGGGAGACCCAGTACTTC. This encodes CASKTLTGETQYF.

The J gene is TRBJ2-7, the V gene TRBV27; TRBD2 matches at 7 bases. CDR1 and CDR2 from the germline V gene are MNHEY and SMNVEV (reference sequence). The CDR3 length is 15 residues. V was pared by 0 bases and J by 3 bases, with 5 bases of the junction left unmatched. CDR3 residues: CASSLSRGRNYEQYF. In DNA form, the CDR3 reads TGTGCCAGCAGTTTATCGCGCGGGAGAAACTACGAGCAGTACTTC.

The chain couples TRBV27 to TRBJ2-1, with 8 bases matching TRBD2. Germline V lookup: CDR1 MNHEY, CDR2 SMNVEV (reference sequence). The CDR3 spans 16 residues. Trimming removed 5 bases from V and 0 bases from J; junction bases left unmatched: 6. The CDR3, as DNA: TGTGCCAGCAGTCCCTCGAGCGGGAGCTCCTACAATGAGCAGTTCTTC. This translates into CASSPSSGSSYNEQFF.

The rearrangement links TRBV7-2 to TRBJ1-3; tentative D call: TRBD1 (6 bases). The germline V gene has CDR1 SGHTA and CDR2 FQGNSA. This CDR3 has 15 residues. V shed 4 bases and J shed 0 bases, with 10 bases lying between them. CDR3 loop: CASSSRTASGNTIYF. The CDR3 DNA follows: TGTGCCAGCAGCTCCCGGACAGCCTCTGGAAACACCATATATTTT.

The chain employs TRBV18 and TRBJ1-5, with TRBD1 as a possible D gene (6 bases). The CDR3 spans 14 residues. CDR1 and CDR2 from the germline V gene are KGHSH and LQKENI. Trimming shortened V by 3 bases and J by 6 bases, and 12 bases separated the two germline ends. CDR3 in amino acids: CASSPQLGGQPQHF. In DNA, the CDR3 is TGTGCCAGCTCACCGCAACTAGGGGGTCAGCCCCAGCATTTT. Full variable domain (missing parts from reference TRBV18 and TRBJ1-5): NAGVMQNPRHLVRRRGQEARLRCSPMKGHSHVYWYRQLPEEGLKFMVYLQKENIIDESGMPKERFSAEFPKEGPSILRIQQVVRGDSAAYFCASSPQLGGQPQHFGDGTRLSIL.